These T cell receptor beta chains were read from a single sample in a study of blood T cell repertoires in COVID-19. Method: immunoSEQ multiplex PCR; TCRdb's copy keeps in-frame clones and lacks some. The top ten hold under 6.5% of the sample, which has 97,000 or so clones, approximately 90% seen once. Input material: peripheral blood. These TCRs come from a woman aged 45 to 65 with COVID-19, enrolled during active disease. The CDR3 runs from the conserved cysteine through the conserved F or W. D genes are given only for firm matches. Size values are once, few and many counts, or a class for expanded clones, and some rows have none.

TGTGCCAGCAAGGTTGAACAGGGGAATCAGCCCCAGCATTTT	CASKVEQGNQPQHF	TRBJ1-5	TRBV2	few	TRBD1
TGTGCCAGCAGTGAAAACAGGCACTACGAGCAGTACTTC	CASSENRHYEQYF	TRBJ2-7	TRBV6-1	.	.
TGTGCCAGCTCACCACCGGGGCCTCCCGAGCAGTACTTC	CASSPPGPPEQYF	TRBJ2-7	TRBV18	.	.
TGTGCCAGCAGTTTATGGGCAGGGAACACTGAAGCTTTCTTT	CASSLWAGNTEAFF	TRBJ1-1	TRBV28	.	.
TGTGCCAGCAGCCAAGAATCAGGCGATTGGTACCAAGAGACCCAGTACTTC	CASSQESGDWYQETQYF	TRBJ2-5	TRBV3-1/TRBV3-2	few	.
TGTGCCAGCAGCCAAGTAGGCATTCGGGGGGGCTCCTACAATGAGCAGTTCTTC	CASSQVGIRGGSYNEQFF	TRBJ2-1	TRBV14	few	TRBD2
TGTGCCAGCAGCTTAGTGGTGAGGGTTGGGGCAGATACGCAGTATTTT	CASSLVVRVGADTQYF	TRBJ2-3	TRBV11-2	once	.
TGCGCCAGCAGCCTACTGATAGGACAGGGCGGCAATGAGCAGTTCTTC	CASSLLIGQGGNEQFF	TRBJ2-1	TRBV4-3	once	TRBD1
TGCAGCTCGACACGGGCAGGGAGCACAGATACGCAGTATTTT	CSSTRAGSTDTQYF	TRBJ2-3	TRBV29-1	.	.
TGTGCCAGCAGTTCGGTGAACACTGAAGCTTTCTTT	CASSSVNTEAFF	TRBJ1-1	TRBV6-2/TRBV6-3	.	.
TGTGCCAGCAGCCAAGATTGGGGGCAGCGGGAGTGGTCCCTCCACTTT	CASSQDWGQREWSLHF	TRBJ1-6	TRBV3-1/TRBV3-2	.	.
TGTGCCAGCAGCCTTACTAGCGGGGGGGCCTATGAGCAGTTCTTC	CASSLTSGGAYEQFF	TRBJ2-1	TRBV7-8	.	TRBD2
TGTGCCTGGAGGGTGGGGGCCGGTTTCAATCAGCCCCAGCATTTT	CAWRVGAGFNQPQHF	TRBJ1-5	TRBV30	.	.
TGTGCCAGCAGGAAGTTGGGCACAACTAATGAAAAACTGTTTTTT	CASRKLGTTNEKLFF	TRBJ1-4	TRBV27	few	.
TGTGCCAGCAGCGCCCGACAGGGTAGCGCTTTCTTT	CASSARQGSAFF	TRBJ1-1	TRBV7-9	.	TRBD1
TGTGCCAGCAGCTTAGAAGGGGGCACTGAAGCTTTCTTT	CASSLEGGTEAFF	TRBJ1-1	TRBV11-3	.	.
TGTGCCAGCAGATTCCGGGACAGTAATTCACCCCTCCACTTT	CASRFRDSNSPLHF	TRBJ1-6	TRBV27	.	TRBD1
TGTGCCAGCATCCCACGGGGCGGGGACACAGATACGCAGTATTTT	CASIPRGGDTDTQYF	TRBJ2-3	TRBV11-2	once	.
TGTGCCAGCAGCAACTCCGGGACAGGGGGTCGCAATGAGCAGTTCTTC	CASSNSGTGGRNEQFF	TRBJ2-1	TRBV11-1	.	TRBD1
TGCAGCGTACCGGGACAGGGCCCCTATGGCTACACCTTC	CSVPGQGPYGYTF	TRBJ1-2	TRBV29-1	once	TRBD1
TGTGCCAGCAACATAGGGACAGGGATCACAGATACGCAGTATTTT	CASNIGTGITDTQYF	TRBJ2-3	TRBV7-9	once	TRBD1
TGCGCCAGCAGTCCTGCGACTTCTAACACCGGGGAGCTGTTTTTT	CASSPATSNTGELFF	TRBJ2-2	TRBV5-1	.	.
TGTGCCACAGGAAGGGGCTATGGCTACACCTTC	CATGRGYGYTF	TRBJ1-2	TRBV6-5	.	.
TGTGCCAGCAGTTACTCATCAGGGGGCGGCACTGAAGCTTTCTTT	CASSYSSGGGTEAFF	TRBJ1-1	TRBV6-5	.	TRBD1
TGTGCCACCAGTGATTTGTTTGGGGCACCCTACGAGCAGTACTTC	CATSDLFGAPYEQYF	TRBJ2-7	TRBV24-1	.	.
TGTGCCAGCCTCCTAGCGGGGGGCCTCAACACCGGGGAGCTGTTTTTT	CASLLAGGLNTGELFF	TRBJ2-2	TRBV28	.	TRBD2
TGTGCCAGCAGCTTGCAGGGGACCCAAGAGACCCAGTACTTC	CASSLQGTQETQYF	TRBJ2-5	TRBV7-3	.	.